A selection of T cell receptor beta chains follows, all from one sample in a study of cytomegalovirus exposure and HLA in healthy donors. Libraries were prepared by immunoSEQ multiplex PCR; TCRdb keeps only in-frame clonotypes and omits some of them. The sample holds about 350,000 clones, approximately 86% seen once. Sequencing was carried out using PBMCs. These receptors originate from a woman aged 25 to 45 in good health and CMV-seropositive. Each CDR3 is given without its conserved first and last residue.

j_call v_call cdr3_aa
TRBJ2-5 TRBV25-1 ASSEQEYQETQY
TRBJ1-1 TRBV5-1 ASSLIVRGLPEAF
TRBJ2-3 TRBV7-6 ASSLDPDTQY
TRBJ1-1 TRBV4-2 ASSRRRATEAF
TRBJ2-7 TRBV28 ASSQRTGAYEQY
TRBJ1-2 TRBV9 ASSVHNRDTYGYT
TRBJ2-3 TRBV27 ASSPRTSVTSTDTQY
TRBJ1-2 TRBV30 ALLIDHRGDGYT
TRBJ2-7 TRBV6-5 ASSHLNYEQY
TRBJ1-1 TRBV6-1 ASSEGLRNTEAF
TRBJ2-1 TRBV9 ASSDSGMVEQF
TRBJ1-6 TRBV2 AGQGQGISPLH
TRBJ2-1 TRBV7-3 ASSSSGRDYNEQF
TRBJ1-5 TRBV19 ASKPSNQPQH
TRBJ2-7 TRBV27 ASSLGRETYEQY
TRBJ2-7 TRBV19 ASSIRQVGTYEQY
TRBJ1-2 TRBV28 ASNGRDSNHYGYT
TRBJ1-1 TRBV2 ARRRSGDTEAF
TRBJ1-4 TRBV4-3 ASSQDRAGTGNEKLF
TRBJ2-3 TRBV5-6 ASSLRGLGGTDTQY
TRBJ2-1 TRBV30 AWTGTSGIEQF
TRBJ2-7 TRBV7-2 ASSRQGSVREQY
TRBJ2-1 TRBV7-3 ASSLRGGGTPLYNEQF
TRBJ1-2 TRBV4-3 ASSQERNPLDYGYT
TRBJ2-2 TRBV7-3 ASSLTMWGNTGELF
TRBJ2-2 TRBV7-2 ASSLVGTQTGELF
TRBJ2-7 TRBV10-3 AIRDPGVVGTYEQY
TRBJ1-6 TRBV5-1 ASSSLSNSPLH
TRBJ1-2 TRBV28 ASSSLPAGYT
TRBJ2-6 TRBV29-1 SVGQDSGANVLT
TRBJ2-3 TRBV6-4 ASSDSTRTSGGADTQY
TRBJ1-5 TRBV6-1 ASSERGAQRAQH
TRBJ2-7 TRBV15 ATSREASGAYEQY
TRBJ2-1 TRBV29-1 SVQRTSGRKTYNEQF
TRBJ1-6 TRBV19 ASSQTGTGGFVNSPLH
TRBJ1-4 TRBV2 AIRAGPNEKLF
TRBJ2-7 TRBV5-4 ASSSGERDGEQY